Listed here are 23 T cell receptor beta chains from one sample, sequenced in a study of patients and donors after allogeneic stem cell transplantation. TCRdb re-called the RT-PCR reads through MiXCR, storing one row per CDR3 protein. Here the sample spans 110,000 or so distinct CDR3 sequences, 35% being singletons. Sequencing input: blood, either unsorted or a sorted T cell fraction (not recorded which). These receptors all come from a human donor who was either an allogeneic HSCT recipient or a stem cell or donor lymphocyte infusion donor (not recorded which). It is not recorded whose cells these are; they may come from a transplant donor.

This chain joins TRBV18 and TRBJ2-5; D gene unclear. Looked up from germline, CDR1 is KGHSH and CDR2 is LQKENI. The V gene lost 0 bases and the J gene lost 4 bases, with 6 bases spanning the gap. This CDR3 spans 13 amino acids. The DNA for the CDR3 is TGTGCCAGCTCACCACCCAGGTTAGAGACCCAGTACTTC. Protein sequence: CASSPPRLETQYF.

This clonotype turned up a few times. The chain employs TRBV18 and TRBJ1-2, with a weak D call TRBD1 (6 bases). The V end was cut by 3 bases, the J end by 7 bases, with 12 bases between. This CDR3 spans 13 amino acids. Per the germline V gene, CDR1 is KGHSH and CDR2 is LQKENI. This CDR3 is CASSPNRERGYTF. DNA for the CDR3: TGTGCCAGCTCACCTAACAGGGAGCGTGGCTACACCTTC.

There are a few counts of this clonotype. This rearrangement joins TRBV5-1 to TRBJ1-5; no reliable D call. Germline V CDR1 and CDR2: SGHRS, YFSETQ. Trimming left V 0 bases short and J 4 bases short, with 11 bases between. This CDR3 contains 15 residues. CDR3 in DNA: TGCGCCAGCAGCTTGGTGCCGGAAGGGAATCAGCCCCAGCATTTT. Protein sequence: CASSLVPEGNQPQHF.

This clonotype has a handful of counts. In DNA, the CDR3 is TGCGCCAGCAGCTTGGCCACAGTTTCCCCCTTTTGGACCCAGTACTTC. Residues: CASSLATVSPFWTQYF. V and J are TRBV5-1 and TRBJ2-5; D gene ambiguous. The germline V gene has CDR1 SGHRS and CDR2 YFSETQ. The CDR3 extends over 16 amino acids. With 0 bases removed from V and 7 bases from J, the gap between germline ends came to 19 bases. Full variable domain (outside the CDR3, taken from reference TRBV5-1 and TRBJ2-5): KAGVTQTPRYLIKTRGQQVTLSCSPISGHRSVSWYQQTPGQGLQFLFEYFSETQRNKGNFPGRFSGRQFSNSRSEMNVSTLELGDSALYLCASSLATVSPFWTQYFGPGTRLLVL.

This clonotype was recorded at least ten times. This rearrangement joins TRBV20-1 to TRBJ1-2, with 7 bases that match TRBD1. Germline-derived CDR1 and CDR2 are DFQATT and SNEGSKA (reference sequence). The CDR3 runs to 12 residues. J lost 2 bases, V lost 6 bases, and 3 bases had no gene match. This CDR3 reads CSALQGNYGYTF. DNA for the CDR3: TGCAGTGCGCTACAGGGGAACTATGGCTACACCTTC.

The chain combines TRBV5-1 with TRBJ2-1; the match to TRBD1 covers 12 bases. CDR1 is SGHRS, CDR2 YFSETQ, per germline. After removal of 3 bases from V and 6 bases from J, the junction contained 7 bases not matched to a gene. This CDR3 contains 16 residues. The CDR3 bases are TGCGCCAGCAGCTCTACCGGGACAGGGGGCCGCAATGAGCAGTTCTTC. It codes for CASSSTGTGGRNEQFF.

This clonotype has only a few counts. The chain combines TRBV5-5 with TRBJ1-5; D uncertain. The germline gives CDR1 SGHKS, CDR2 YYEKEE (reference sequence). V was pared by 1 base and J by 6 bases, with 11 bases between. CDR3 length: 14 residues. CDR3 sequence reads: CASSLPGKGQPQHF. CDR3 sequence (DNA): TGTGCCAGCAGCTTGCCCGGGAAGGGTCAGCCCCAGCATTTT.

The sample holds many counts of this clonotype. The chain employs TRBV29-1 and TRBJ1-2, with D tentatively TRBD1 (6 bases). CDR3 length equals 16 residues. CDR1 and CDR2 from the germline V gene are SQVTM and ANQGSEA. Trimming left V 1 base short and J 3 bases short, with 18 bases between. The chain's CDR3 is CSVEGATGPGYYGYTF. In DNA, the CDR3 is TGCAGCGTTGAAGGGGCAACAGGGCCGGGGTACTATGGCTACACCTTC.

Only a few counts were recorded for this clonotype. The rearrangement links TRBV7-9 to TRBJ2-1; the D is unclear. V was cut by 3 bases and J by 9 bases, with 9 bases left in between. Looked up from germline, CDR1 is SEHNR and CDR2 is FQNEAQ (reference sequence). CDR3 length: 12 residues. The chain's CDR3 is CASSFFRVEQFF. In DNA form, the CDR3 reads TGTGCCAGCAGCTTCTTCCGGGTTGAGCAGTTCTTC. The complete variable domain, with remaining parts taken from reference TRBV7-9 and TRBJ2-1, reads DTGVSQNPRHKITKRGQNVTFRCDPISEHNRLYWYRQTLGQGPEFLTYFQNEAQLEKSRLLSDRFSAERPKGSFSTLEIQRTEQGDSAMYLCASSFFRVEQFFGPGTRLTVL.

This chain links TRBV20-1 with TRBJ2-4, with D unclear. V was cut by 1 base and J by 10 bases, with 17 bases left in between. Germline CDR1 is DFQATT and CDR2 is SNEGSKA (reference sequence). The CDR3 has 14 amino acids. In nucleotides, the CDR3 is TGCAGTGCTAGAGTTGGTGAGGCCCGAAGGATTCAGTACTTC. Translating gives CSARVGEARRIQYF.

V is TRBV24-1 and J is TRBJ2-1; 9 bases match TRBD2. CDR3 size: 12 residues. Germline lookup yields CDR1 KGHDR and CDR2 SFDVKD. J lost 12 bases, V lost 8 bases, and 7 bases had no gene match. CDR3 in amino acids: CATKGLAGRQFF. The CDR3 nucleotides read TGTGCCACCAAGGGACTAGCAGGCAGGCAGTTCTTC.

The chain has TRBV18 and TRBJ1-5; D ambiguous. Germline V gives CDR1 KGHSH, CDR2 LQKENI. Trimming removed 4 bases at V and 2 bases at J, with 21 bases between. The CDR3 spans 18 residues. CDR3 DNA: TGTGCCAGCTCACAGACTTCTCCCGGGGTCGGGGGCAATCAGCCCCAGCATTTT. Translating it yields CASSQTSPGVGGNQPQHF.

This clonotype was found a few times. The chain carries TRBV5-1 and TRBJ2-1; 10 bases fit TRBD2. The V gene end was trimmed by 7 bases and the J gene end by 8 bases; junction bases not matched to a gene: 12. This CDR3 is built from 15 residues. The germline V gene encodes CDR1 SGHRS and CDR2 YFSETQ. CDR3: CASGTQLAGMDEQFF. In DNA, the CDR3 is TGCGCCAGCGGGACCCAACTAGCGGGAATGGATGAGCAGTTCTTC.

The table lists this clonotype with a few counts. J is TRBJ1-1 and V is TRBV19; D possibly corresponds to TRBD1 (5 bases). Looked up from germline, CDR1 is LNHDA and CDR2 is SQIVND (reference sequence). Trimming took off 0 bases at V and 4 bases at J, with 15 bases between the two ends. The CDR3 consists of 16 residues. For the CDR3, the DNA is TGTGCCAGTAGTATAGATTCGCATCAGGGATCCACTGAAGCTTTCTTT. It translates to CASSIDSHQGSTEAFF.

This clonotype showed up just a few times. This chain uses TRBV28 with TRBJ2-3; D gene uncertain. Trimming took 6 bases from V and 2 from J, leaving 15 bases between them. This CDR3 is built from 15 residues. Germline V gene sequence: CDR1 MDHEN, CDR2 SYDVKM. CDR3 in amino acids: CASRVRFLSTDTQYF. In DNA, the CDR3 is TGTGCCAGCAGGGTTAGGTTTCTGTCCACAGATACGCAGTATTTT.

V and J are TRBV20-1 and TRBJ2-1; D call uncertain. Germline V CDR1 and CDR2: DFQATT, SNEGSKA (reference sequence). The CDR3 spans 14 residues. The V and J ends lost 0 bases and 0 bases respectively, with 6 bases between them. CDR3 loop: CSARDWHSYNEQFF. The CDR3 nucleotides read TGCAGTGCTAGAGATTGGCACTCCTACAATGAGCAGTTCTTC.

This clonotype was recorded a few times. For the CDR3, the DNA is TGTGCCAGCAGGGATAGCGGGACTAATGAGCAGTTCTTC. Translation gives CASRDSGTNEQFF. J is TRBJ2-1 and V is TRBV27; 8 positions match TRBD2. This CDR3 has 13 residues. Germline trimming cut 6 bases from V and 7 bases from J; bases unmatched to any gene: 5. From germline, CDR1 is MNHEY and CDR2 SMNVEV (reference sequence).

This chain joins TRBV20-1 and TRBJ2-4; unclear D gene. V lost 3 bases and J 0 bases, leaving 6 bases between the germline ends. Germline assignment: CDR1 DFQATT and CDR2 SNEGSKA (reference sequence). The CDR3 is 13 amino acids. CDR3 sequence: CSARDLAKNIQYF. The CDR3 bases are TGCAGTGCTAGGGACCTAGCCAAAAACATTCAGTACTTC.

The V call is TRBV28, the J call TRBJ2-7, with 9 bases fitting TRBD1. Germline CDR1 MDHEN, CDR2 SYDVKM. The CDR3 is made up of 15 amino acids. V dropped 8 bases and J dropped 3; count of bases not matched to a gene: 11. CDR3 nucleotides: TGTGCCAGCGGAATTCGGGACAGGGTTGTCTACGAGCAGTACTTC. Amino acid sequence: CASGIRDRVVYEQYF.

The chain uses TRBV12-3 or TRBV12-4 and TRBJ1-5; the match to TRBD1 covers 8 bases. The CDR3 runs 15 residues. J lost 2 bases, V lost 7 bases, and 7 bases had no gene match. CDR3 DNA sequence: TGTGCCAGCACTCGGACAGGGATAGGCAATCAGCCCCAGCATTTT. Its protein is CASTRTGIGNQPQHF.

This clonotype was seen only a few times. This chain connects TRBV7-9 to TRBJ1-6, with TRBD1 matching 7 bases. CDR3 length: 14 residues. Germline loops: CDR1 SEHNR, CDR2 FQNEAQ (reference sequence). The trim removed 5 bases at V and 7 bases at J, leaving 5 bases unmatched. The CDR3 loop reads CASSQGQNNSPLHF. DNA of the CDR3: TGTGCCAGCAGCCAGGGACAGAACAATTCACCCCTCCACTTT.

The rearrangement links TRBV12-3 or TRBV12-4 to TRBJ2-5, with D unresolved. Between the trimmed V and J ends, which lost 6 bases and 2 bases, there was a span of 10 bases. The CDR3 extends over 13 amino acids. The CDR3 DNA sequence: TGTGCCAGCAGCCCCCTTGCACAAGAGACCCAGTACTTC. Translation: CASSPLAQETQYF.

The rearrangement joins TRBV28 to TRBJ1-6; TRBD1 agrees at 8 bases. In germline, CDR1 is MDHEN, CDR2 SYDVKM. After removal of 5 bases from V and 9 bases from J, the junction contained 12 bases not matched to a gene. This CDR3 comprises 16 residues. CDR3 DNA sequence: TGTGCCAGCAGTAAGATATCAGGGGGCGCAGGTTCACCCCTCCACTTT. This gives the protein CASSKISGGAGSPLHF.